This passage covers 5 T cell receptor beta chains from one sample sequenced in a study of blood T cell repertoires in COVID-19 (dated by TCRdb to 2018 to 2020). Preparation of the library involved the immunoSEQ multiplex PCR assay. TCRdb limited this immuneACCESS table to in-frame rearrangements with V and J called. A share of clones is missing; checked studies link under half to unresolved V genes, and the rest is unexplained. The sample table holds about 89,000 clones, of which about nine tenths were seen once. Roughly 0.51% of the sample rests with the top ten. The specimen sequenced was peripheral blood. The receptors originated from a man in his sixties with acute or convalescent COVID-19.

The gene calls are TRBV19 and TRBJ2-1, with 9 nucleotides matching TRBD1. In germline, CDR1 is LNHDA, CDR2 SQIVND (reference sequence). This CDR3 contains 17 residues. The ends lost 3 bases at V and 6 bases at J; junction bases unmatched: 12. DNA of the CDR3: TGTGCCAGTAGTATGGGCCGCGGGACAGGGTTTAGCAATGAGCAGTTCTTC. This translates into CASSMGRGTGFSNEQFF.

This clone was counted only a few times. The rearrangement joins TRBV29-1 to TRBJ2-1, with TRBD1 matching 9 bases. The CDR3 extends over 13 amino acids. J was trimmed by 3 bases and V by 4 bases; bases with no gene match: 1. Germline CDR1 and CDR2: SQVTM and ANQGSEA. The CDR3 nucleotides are TGCAGCGTTGGGGACAGGGACTACAATGAGCAGTTCTTC. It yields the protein CSVGDRDYNEQFF.

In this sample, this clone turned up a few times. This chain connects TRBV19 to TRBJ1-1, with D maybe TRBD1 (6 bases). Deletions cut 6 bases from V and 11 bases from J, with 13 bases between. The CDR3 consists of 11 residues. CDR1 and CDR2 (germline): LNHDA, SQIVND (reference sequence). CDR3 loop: CASSTTGRAFF. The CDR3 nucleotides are TGTGCCAGTAGCACGACAGGCCGGGCTTTCTTT.

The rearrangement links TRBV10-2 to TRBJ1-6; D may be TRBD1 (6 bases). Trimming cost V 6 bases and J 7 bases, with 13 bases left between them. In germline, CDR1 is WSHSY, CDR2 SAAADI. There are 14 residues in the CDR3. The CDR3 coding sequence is TGCGCCAGCAGCCTGGACAGTAAGAATTCACCCCTCCACTTT. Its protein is CASSLDSKNSPLHF.

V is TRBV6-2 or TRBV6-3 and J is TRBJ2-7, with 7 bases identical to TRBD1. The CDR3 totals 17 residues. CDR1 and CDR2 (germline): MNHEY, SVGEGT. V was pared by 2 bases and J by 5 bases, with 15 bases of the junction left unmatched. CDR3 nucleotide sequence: TGTGCCAGCAGTTACGTGTCAGGGGGAGTGGATTCGAACGAGCAGTACTTC. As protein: CASSYVSGGVDSNEQYF.